This TCR beta chain was recovered during a study of CD8+CD57+ T cells in acquired aplastic anemia. Turning to the study itself: Sorted cells (CD4+ and CD8+) yielded DNA amounts that averaged approximately 3.1 ug.

Sequenced patients had shown CD8+CD57+ cell expansion by flow cytometry. CDR3 length: 12 amino acids. The ends were cut back, 10 bases at V and 4 bases at J, with 13 bases in the middle. Per the germline V gene, CDR1 is WNHNN and CDR2 is SYGVQD (reference sequence). TCR beta VDJ and CDR3 profiles were obtained from a genomic DNA template. TCRdb independently ran MiXCR on the reads; one entry per CDR3 protein. Among tens of thousands of distinct CDR3 sequences listed, just over 70% were seen once. The J gene is TRBJ1-1, the V gene TRBV10-1, with D possibly matching TRBD1 (6 bases). The sequence was collected from a human donor with aplastic anemia. The sample was sorted CD4+, CD8+, or CD8+CD57+ T cells (not recorded which) from PBMCs. DNA for the CDR3: TGCGCCATCAACAGGGAGAGCACTGAAGCTTTCTTT. As protein: CAINRESTEAFF.